This T cell receptor (beta chain) comes out of a study of cytomegalovirus exposure and HLA in healthy donors. As for the study in general: The 100 million to 120 million unique TCR beta sequences, from about 179 million T cells, were found by an earlier analysis. General study results and limits: Because they were indistinguishable, some V segments, including TRBV6-2 and TRBV6-3, were excluded.

As for this clone: Its antigen is not known.

Germline V gives CDR1 MDHEN, CDR2 SYDVKM. The CDR3 sequence is 16 residues long. The J segment lost 4 bases and the V segment lost 6 bases, leaving 9 bases of the junction unmatched. The PCR used 60 Vbeta and 13 Jbeta primers. The authors' processing: An analysis performed later counted about 80 million unique TCR beta chains (roughly 11 million of them shared). Here immunoSEQ multiplex PCR was the method, and the copy in TCRdb shows in-frame clones only, minus some. For V, J and clone size, that table is used; D and trimming come from the DNA. The table includes 200,000 to 300,000 clones, roughly four fifths detected once.

The rearrangement links TRBV28 to TRBJ1-3; 10 positions agree with TRBD1. The source of this sequence is a woman between 55 and 75 years old in good health and CMV-seropositive. Source material: PBMCs. The CDR3 nucleotides are TGTGCCAGCAGCTATACAATGACAGGGGGCGGAAACACCATATATTTT. Translation: CASSYTMTGGGNTIYF.